These 13 T cell receptor beta chains were all obtained from the same sample, sequenced in a study of blood T cell repertoires in COVID-19. The method was immunoSEQ multiplex PCR; TCRdb's version includes in-frame clones alone and lacks a portion of them. This sample has 200,000 to 250,000 clones; 70% to 85% occur once, and the top ten carry about 2%. Sequencing was done on a sample of PBMCs or T cells enriched from blood (not recorded which). The receptors were sampled from a man between 60 and 75 years old who had recovered from COVID-19.

This clone was detected a few times. The chain joins TRBV27 to TRBJ1-6; possible D gene TRBD1, 5 bases. The germline V gene encodes CDR1 MNHEY and CDR2 SMNVEV (reference sequence). The V end lost 6 bases, the J end lost 5 bases, and 11 bases lay between the germline ends. The CDR3 length is 14 residues. The CDR3 coding sequence is TGTGCCAGCAGCCTCCTCAGGGATAATTCACCCCTCCACTTT. Encoded protein: CASSLLRDNSPLHF.

The chain employs TRBV2 and TRBJ1-6; D unresolved. The germline gives CDR1 SNHLY, CDR2 FYNNEI. This CDR3 region has 14 residues. Trimming took off 5 bases at V and 6 bases at J, with 11 bases between the two ends. CDR3 in amino acids: CASSNSFPNSPLHF. The CDR3 nucleotides are TGTGCCAGCAGTAACAGCTTCCCTAATTCACCCCTCCACTTT. Complete variable domain (other parts from reference TRBV2 and TRBJ1-6): EPEVTQTPSHQVTQMGQEVILRCVPISNHLYFYWYRQILGQKVEFLVSFYNNEISEKSEIFDDQFSVERPDGSNFTLKIRSTKLEDSAMYFCASSNSFPNSPLHFGNGTRLTVT.

The chain uses TRBV3-1 (or the pseudogene TRBV3-2) and TRBJ2-7; D may be TRBD1 (5 bases). The CDR3 has 14 residues. Germline lookup yields CDR1 LGHDT and CDR2 YNNKEL (reference sequence). V lost 1 base to trimming and J lost 3 bases, with 10 bases between them. The CDR3 bases are TGTGCCAGCAGCCAAGGCAGGGTTGGCTACGAGCAGTACTTC. Translating it yields CASSQGRVGYEQYF.

The chain carries TRBV12-3 or TRBV12-4 and TRBJ1-2; 7 bases are shared with TRBD1. This CDR3 is built from 12 residues. Trimming at V came to 4 bases and at J to 7 bases, leaving 3 bases not matched to a gene. The CDR3 sequence: CASSSGTAGYTF. The CDR3 nucleotides read TGTGCCAGCAGTTCCGGGACAGCTGGCTACACCTTC.

The CDR3 region has the DNA TGTGCCAGCAGCTTAGGGGACAGGGAGCTTGGCTACACCTTC. This sequence encodes CASSLGDRELGYTF. V usage is TRBV5-6 and J usage is TRBJ1-2; 9 bases line up with TRBD1. Germline V CDR1 and CDR2: SGHDT, YYEEEE. The CDR3 length is 14 residues. The junction had 6 bases not matched to a gene; V was cut back by 2 bases and J by 7 bases.

This rearrangement joins TRBV19 to TRBJ2-4; 12 bases match TRBD2. The CDR3 contains 19 residues. The ends lost 1 base at V and 3 bases at J; junction bases unmatched: 10. The V gene's germline CDR1 is LNHDA and CDR2 SQIVND (reference sequence). Written as DNA, the CDR3 is TGTGCCAGTAGTATAGGTCCTCTAGCGGGGGGGATAGTCAAAAACATTCAGTACTTC. Amino acids: CASSIGPLAGGIVKNIQYF.

V is TRBV18 and J is TRBJ2-7, with 9 bases identical to TRBD2. Germline CDR1 KGHSH, CDR2 LQKENI. The ends lost 2 bases at V and 6 bases at J; junction bases unmatched: 8. CDR3 size: 15 residues. The CDR3 DNA sequence: TGTGCCAGCTCACCAGATGGCGGGGGGGCGCGCGAGCAGTACTTC. It encodes CASSPDGGGAREQYF.

The chain links TRBV5-1 to TRBJ1-2; tentative D call: TRBD1 (6 bases). The length of the CDR3 is 13 residues. Germline V gene lookup returns CDR1 SGHRS and CDR2 YFSETQ. V was shortened by 4 bases and J by 4 bases, with 11 bases between the two germline ends. The CDR3 loop reads CASSADSAYGYTF. CDR3 in DNA: TGCGCCAGCAGCGCGGACAGCGCCTATGGCTACACCTTC.

The V call is TRBV5-1, the J call TRBJ1-2; weak D call: TRBD1 (6 bases). V lost 4 bases and J lost 0, with 10 bases in between. The CDR3 consists of 14 residues. The germline V gene has CDR1 SGHRS and CDR2 YFSETQ. CDR3 region: CASSTDSSNYGYTF. The DNA for the CDR3 is TGCGCCAGCAGCACGGACAGTTCTAACTATGGCTACACCTTC.

The CDR3 sequence: CASSVWDRDFPDTQYF. DNA for the CDR3: TGTGCCAGCAGCGTGTGGGACAGGGACTTCCCTGATACGCAGTATTTT. The chain carries TRBV9 and TRBJ2-3; 9 bases match TRBD1. The CDR3 consists of 16 residues. J gave up 6 bases and V 2 bases, and 10 bases lay outside the gene matches. From germline, CDR1 is SGDLS and CDR2 YYNGEE.

The V gene is TRBV2, the J gene TRBJ1-1; D is undetermined. This CDR3 is 12 amino acids long. Trimming took 8 bases from V and 5 from J, leaving 12 bases between them. Looked up from germline, CDR1 is SNHLY and CDR2 is FYNNEI. CDR3 bases: TGTGCCAGCCTTCCGGGATGGACTGAAGCTTTCTTT. It encodes CASLPGWTEAFF.

The chain combines TRBV19 with TRBJ1-1; 7 positions match TRBD1. Germline V lookup: CDR1 LNHDA, CDR2 SQIVND (reference sequence). The V gene end was trimmed by 7 bases and the J gene end by 3 bases; junction bases not matched to a gene: 8. The CDR3 has 14 amino acids. CDR3 sequence (DNA): TGTGCCAGTATTGATACAGGGGCACACACTGAAGCTTTCTTT. As protein: CASIDTGAHTEAFF.

The gene calls are TRBV5-6 and TRBJ1-5; the D gene is possibly TRBD1 (6 bases). Germline assignment: CDR1 SGHDT and CDR2 YYEEEE. CDR3 length: 15 amino acids. Deletions cut 1 base from V and 7 bases from J, with 15 bases between. The DNA of the CDR3 is TGTGCCAGCAGCTTGTCGGGGGGCGATGAACAGCCCCAGCATTTT. This codes for CASSLSGGDEQPQHF.